These 15 T cell receptor beta chains were all obtained from the same sample, sequenced in a study of T cell responses to AZD1222 COVID-19 vaccine. Method: immunoSEQ multiplex PCR; TCRdb's copy keeps in-frame clones and lacks some. The data show 85,000 to 90,000 clones, about nine tenths seen once. The sequencing here drew on peripheral blood, taken on day 0 of AZD1222 vaccination. These receptors all stem from an adult in good health.

The rearrangement links TRBV7-8 to TRBJ1-1; 8 bases map to TRBD1. The CDR3 has 13 amino acids. The V segment lost 5 bases and the J segment 5 bases; nucleotides outside the gene matches: 4. Per the germline V gene, CDR1 is SGHVS and CDR2 is FQNEAQ. The CDR3 DNA reads as TGTGCCAGCAGCAGACAGGGGTGGACTGAAGCTTTCTTT. This sequence encodes CASSRQGWTEAFF. The full variable domain, with the rest looked up from reference TRBV7-8 and TRBJ1-1, is GAGVSQSPRYKVAKRGQDVALRCDPISGHVSLFWYQQALGQGPEFLTYFQNEAQLDKSGLPSDRFFAERPEGSVSTLKIQRTQQEDSAVYLCASSRQGWTEAFFGQGTRLTVV.

This rearrangement joins TRBV24-1 to TRBJ1-1; D possibly corresponds to TRBD1 (5 bases). Trimming stripped 5 bases from V and 4 bases from J, with 13 bases between. Germline V gene data show CDR1 as KGHDR and CDR2 as SFDVKD. The CDR3 sequence is 14 residues long. As DNA, the CDR3 is TGTGCCACCAGTGCAACGGGGGGACTCACTGAAGCTTTCTTT. Its protein is CATSATGGLTEAFF.

V gene TRBV6-5 combines with J gene TRBJ1-1; D is undetermined. Germline assignment: CDR1 MNHEY and CDR2 SVGAGI. V was clipped by 5 bases and J by 7 bases, with 11 bases between them. The CDR3 covers 12 residues. CDR3 DNA: TGTGCCAGCAGTCGGGGAATGGGTGAAGCTTTCTTT. The encoded protein is CASSRGMGEAFF.

The chain is built from TRBV28 and TRBJ1-1; 9 nucleotides match TRBD1. Per germline, CDR1 MDHEN and CDR2 SYDVKM. The CDR3 length is 15 residues. V gave up 6 bases and J gave up 5 bases; unmatched junction bases: 10. The CDR3 DNA follows: TGTGCCAGCAGGGGGAGGGACAGGGACGGTACTGAAGCTTTCTTT. Residues: CASRGRDRDGTEAFF.

V and J are TRBV9 and TRBJ1-1, with 9 bases that match TRBD1. The CDR3 contains 14 residues. CDR1 and CDR2 from the germline V gene are SGDLS and YYNGEE. Trimming removed 4 bases from V and 2 bases from J; junction bases left unmatched: 3. The CDR3, as DNA: TGTGCCAGCAGCAAAACAGGGGGCAACACTGAAGCTTTCTTT. It codes for CASSKTGGNTEAFF.

The genes are TRBV7-9 and TRBJ2-2, with D possibly TRBD2 on 5 matching bases. Germline V gene sequence: CDR1 SEHNR, CDR2 FQNEAQ (reference sequence). The CDR3 has 17 residues. Trimming took off 5 bases at V and 1 base at J, with 17 bases between the two ends. CDR3 nucleotide sequence: TGTGCCAGCAGCCTCACAAGGAGGAGCGAGAACACCGGGGAGCTGTTTTTT. Translating gives CASSLTRRSENTGELFF.

This sequence joins TRBV27 and TRBJ1-1; TRBD1 might be the D (5 bases). The CDR3 is made up of 16 amino acids. Germline CDR1 MNHEY, CDR2 SMNVEV (reference sequence). With 0 bases removed from V and 1 base from J, the gap between germline ends came to 12 bases. The DNA for the CDR3 is TGTGCCAGCAGTTTATCGGCAGGGACGAAGAACACTGAAGCTTTCTTT. Encoded protein: CASSLSAGTKNTEAFF.

V gene TRBV28 combines with J gene TRBJ1-4, with 8 nucleotides matching TRBD1. V lost 6 bases and J lost 5; bases outside the gene matches: 8. The CDR3 consists of 15 residues. Germline lookup yields CDR1 MDHEN and CDR2 SYDVKM. CDR3 in amino acids: CASRAGGGVNEKLFF. The CDR3 coding sequence is TGTGCCAGCAGAGCAGGGGGCGGAGTAAATGAAAAACTGTTTTTT. Together with reference TRBV28 and TRBJ1-4, the CDR3 gives the full variable domain: DVKVTQSSRYLVKRTGEKVFLECVQDMDHENMFWYRQDPGLGLRLIYFSYDVKMKEKGDIPEGYSVSREKKERFSLILESASTNQTSMYLCASRAGGGVNEKLFFGSGTQLSVL.

The sample holds one count of this clone. J is TRBJ1-2 and V is TRBV12-3 or TRBV12-4; tentatively, D is TRBD1 (5 bases). The CDR3 has 12 amino acids. V lost 4 bases, J lost 8 bases, and 11 bases lay in between. The CDR3 here is CASSWGSVGYTF. Here the CDR3 DNA reads TGTGCCAGCAGTTGGGGGAGCGTGGGCTACACCTTC.

This rearrangement joins TRBV19 to TRBJ1-5; D is ambiguous. CDR1 is LNHDA and CDR2 is SQIVND in the germline V gene (reference sequence). The ends were cut back, 2 bases at V and 6 bases at J, with 8 bases in the middle. The CDR3 has 13 amino acids. For the CDR3, the DNA is TGTGCCAGTAGTATAAGAGAGGGTCAGCCCCAGCATTTT. This codes for CASSIREGQPQHF.

The chain uses TRBV27 and TRBJ1-1; a possible D gene is TRBD1 (6 bases). Germline lookup yields CDR1 MNHEY and CDR2 SMNVEV (reference sequence). The V and J ends lost 10 bases and 2 bases respectively, with 14 bases between them. The CDR3 spans 13 residues. CDR3 coding DNA: TGTGCCACATCCCTGGGGGCAAACACTGAAGCTTTCTTT. This sequence encodes CATSLGANTEAFF.

The chain carries TRBV29-1 and TRBJ1-2; D perhaps matches TRBD1 (6 bases). This CDR3 has 14 residues. Per germline, CDR1 SQVTM and CDR2 ANQGSEA. V lost 7 bases and J lost 2, with 17 bases in between. The CDR3 region has the DNA TGCAGCGCCCAGGACAGAGACAACAACTATGGCTACACCTTC. Its protein is CSAQDRDNNYGYTF.

The rearrangement uses TRBV27 and TRBJ1-6; D perhaps matches TRBD1 (6 bases). The CDR3 is 17 residues long. V lost 1 base to trimming and J lost 7 bases, with 17 bases between them. Germline values: CDR1 MNHEY, CDR2 SMNVEV (reference sequence). This CDR3 is CASSLFGGADLNSPLHF. CDR3 bases: TGTGCCAGCAGTTTATTTGGGGGGGCGGACTTAAATTCACCCCTCCACTTT.

This chain links TRBV2 with TRBJ1-1; D might be TRBD1 (6 bases). The CDR3 length is 15 residues. The germline gives CDR1 SNHLY, CDR2 FYNNEI. V was shortened by 6 bases and J by 5 bases, with 19 bases between the two germline ends. The CDR3 protein is CASSATLRGGTEAFF. The DNA of the CDR3 is TGTGCCAGCAGCGCGACTTTAAGAGGGGGTACTGAAGCTTTCTTT.

This clone showed up just once. This rearrangement joins TRBV27 to TRBJ1-5; TRBD1 might be the D (6 bases). V was pared by 0 bases and J by 5 bases, with 11 bases between. CDR1 is MNHEY and CDR2 is SMNVEV in the germline V gene (reference sequence). This CDR3 region has 15 residues. CDR3 in amino acids: CASSLSGTPHQPQHF. In DNA form, the CDR3 reads TGTGCCAGCAGTTTATCGGGGACACCGCATCAGCCCCAGCATTTT.